This entry concerns a single TCR beta chain. Every TCR cDNA molecule bore its own unique molecular identifier. TCRdb independently ran MiXCR on the 5' RACE reads; one entry per CDR3 protein. The table records tens of thousands of distinct CDR3 sequences, approximately 21% of them present only once. The sample is drawn from a study of spatial heterogeneity in lung cancer. The CDR3 extends over 13 amino acids. The V gene lost 1 base and the J gene lost 6 bases, with 7 bases spanning the gap. Germline CDR1 LGHNA, CDR2 YSLEER. Time point described: sample taken at primary tumor resection. Frozen PBMC, nontumor lung or tumor provided whole RNA, which was sequenced unsorted.

The chain joins TRBV4-3 to TRBJ2-1; D call uncertain. This clonotype originated in a male donor with early-stage non-small cell lung cancer. This sample comprised PBMCs, obtained at surgery. CDR3 loop: CASSQVVGNEQFF. As DNA, the CDR3 is TGCGCCAGCAGCCAAGTTGTCGGCAATGAGCAGTTCTTC.